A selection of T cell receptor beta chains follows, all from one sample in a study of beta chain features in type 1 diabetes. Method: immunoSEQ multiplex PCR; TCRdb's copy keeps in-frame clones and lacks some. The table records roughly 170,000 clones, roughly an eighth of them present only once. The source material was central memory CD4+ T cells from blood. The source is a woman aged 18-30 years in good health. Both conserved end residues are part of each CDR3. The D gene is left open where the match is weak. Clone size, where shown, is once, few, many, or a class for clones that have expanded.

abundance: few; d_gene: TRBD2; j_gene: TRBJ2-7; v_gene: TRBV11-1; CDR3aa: CASSSGGRHLYEQYF; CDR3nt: TGTGCCAGCAGCTCGGGCGGGAGGCACCTCTACGAGCAGTACTTC
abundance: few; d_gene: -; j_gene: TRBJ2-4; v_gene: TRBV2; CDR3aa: CASSFGQKNIQYF; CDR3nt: TGTGCCAGCAGTTTCGGACAGAAAAACATTCAGTACTTC
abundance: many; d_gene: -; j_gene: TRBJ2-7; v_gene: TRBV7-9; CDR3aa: CASSLSQTLDEQYF; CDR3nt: TGTGCCAGCAGCTTATCCCAGACTCTCGACGAGCAGTACTTC
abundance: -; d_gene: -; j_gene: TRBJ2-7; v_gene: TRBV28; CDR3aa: CASHTPGDEQYF; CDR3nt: TGTGCCAGCCATACCCCGGGGGACGAGCAGTACTTC
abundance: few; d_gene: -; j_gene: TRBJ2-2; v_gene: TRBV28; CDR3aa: CASSPTSNTGELFF; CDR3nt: TGTGCCAGCAGTCCGACATCGAACACCGGGGAGCTGTTTTTT
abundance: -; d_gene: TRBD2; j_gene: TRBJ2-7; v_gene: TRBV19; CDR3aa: CASRSRGLAFYEQYF; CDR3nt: TGTGCCAGCCGGTCGAGGGGACTAGCGTTCTACGAGCAGTACTTC
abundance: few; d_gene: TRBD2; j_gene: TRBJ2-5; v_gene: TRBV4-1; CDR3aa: CASSQEGLSGRETQYF; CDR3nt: TGCGCCAGCAGCCAAGAGGGTCTGAGCGGGAGGGAGACCCAGTACTTC
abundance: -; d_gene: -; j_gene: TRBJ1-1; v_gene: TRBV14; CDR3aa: CASSPQGLGTEAFF; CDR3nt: TGTGCCAGCAGCCCACAGGGTCTGGGGACTGAAGCTTTCTTT
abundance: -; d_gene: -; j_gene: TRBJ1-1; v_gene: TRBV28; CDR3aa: CASTLRRGGSTEAFF; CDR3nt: TGTGCCAGCACCTTAAGGCGGGGGGGTAGCACTGAAGCTTTCTTT
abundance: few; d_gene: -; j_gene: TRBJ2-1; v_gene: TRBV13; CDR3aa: CASSFLGVSASSYNEQFF; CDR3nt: TGTGCCAGCAGCTTTTTAGGTGTGAGCGCAAGCTCCTACAATGAGCAGTTCTTC
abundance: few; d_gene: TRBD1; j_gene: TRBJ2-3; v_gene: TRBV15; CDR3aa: CATSRVTGGSGTDTQYF; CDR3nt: TGTGCCACCAGCAGAGTTACAGGGGGTTCTGGCACAGATACGCAGTATTTT
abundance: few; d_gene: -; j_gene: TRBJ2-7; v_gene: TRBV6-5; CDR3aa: CASKPGHSSYEQYF; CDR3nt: TGTGCCAGCAAACCCGGACACTCCTCCTACGAGCAGTACTTC
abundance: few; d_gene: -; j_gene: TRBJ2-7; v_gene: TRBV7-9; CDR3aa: CASSLVPHGEQYF; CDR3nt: TGTGCCAGCAGCTTAGTGCCCCACGGCGAGCAGTACTTC
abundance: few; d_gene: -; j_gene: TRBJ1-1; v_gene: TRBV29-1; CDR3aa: CSVSLEWTEAFF; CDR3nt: TGCAGCGTCTCCTTGGAGTGGACTGAAGCTTTCTTT
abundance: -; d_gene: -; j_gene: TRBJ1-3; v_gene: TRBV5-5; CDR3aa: CASSLQGDGNTIYF; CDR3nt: TGTGCCAGCAGTTTACAGGGTGATGGAAACACCATATATTTT
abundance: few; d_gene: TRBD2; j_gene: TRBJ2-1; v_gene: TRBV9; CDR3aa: CASSQGAREGRNPLNEQFF; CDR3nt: TGTGCCAGCAGCCAAGGGGCGCGGGAGGGCCGTAACCCCCTCAATGAGCAGTTCTTC
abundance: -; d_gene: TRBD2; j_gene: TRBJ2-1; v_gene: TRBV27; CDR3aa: CASSSSGSSYNEQFF; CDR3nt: TGTGCCAGCAGCTCTAGCGGGAGCTCCTACAATGAGCAGTTCTTC
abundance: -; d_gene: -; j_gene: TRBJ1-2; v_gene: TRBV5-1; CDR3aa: CASSPRNGQLYGYTF; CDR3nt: TGCGCCAGCAGCCCAAGAAACGGACAGCTCTATGGCTACACCTTC
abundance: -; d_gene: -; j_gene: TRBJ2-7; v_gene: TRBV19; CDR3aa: CASSPPGFPYEQYF; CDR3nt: TGTGCCAGTAGTCCACCAGGGTTTCCCTACGAGCAGTACTTC
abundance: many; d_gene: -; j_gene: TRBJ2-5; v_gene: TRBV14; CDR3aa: CASSGAEQETQYF; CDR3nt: TGTGCCAGCAGCGGGGCAGAGCAAGAGACCCAGTACTTC
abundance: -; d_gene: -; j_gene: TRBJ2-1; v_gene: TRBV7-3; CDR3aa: CASSSQGGSGNEQFF; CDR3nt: TGTGCCAGCAGCTCACAGGGCGGGAGTGGCAATGAGCAGTTCTTC
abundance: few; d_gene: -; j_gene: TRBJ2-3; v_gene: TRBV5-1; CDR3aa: CASSPPGSDTQYF; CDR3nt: TGCGCCAGCAGCCCCCCAGGCTCAGATACGCAGTATTTT
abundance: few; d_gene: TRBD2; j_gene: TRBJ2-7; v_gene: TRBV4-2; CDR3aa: CASSQDSGRLNEQYF; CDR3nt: TGTGCCAGCAGCCAAGATAGCGGGAGACTCAACGAGCAGTACTTC
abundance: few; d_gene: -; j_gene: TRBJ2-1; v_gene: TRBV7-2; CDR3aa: CASSRAGNEQFF; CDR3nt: TGTGCCAGCAGCCGAGCCGGGAATGAGCAGTTCTTC